This T cell receptor (beta chain) is drawn from a study of radiation and T cells in renal cell carcinoma. About the research overall: Nephrectomy followed 15 Gy stereotactic body radiation by 4 weeks.

Assay used: immunoSEQ multiplex PCR; TCRdb lists only in-frame clones, some missing. The data hold about 95,000 clones, with roughly 90% observed a single time. As to time point: baseline pretreatment blood. The treatment: 15 Gy SBRT to primary tumor, nephrectomy 4 weeks later. The input for sequencing was blood, taken from a patient whose treatment included radiotherapy and nephrectomy. This sequence originates from a man in his fifties with renal cell carcinoma.

In DNA, the CDR3 is TGTGCCAGCAGCAGCACCGGGGGGGGTGGTGAAAAACTGTTTTTT. As protein: CASSSTGGGGEKLFF. The chain couples TRBV7-9 to TRBJ1-4, with D tentatively TRBD1 (5 bases). The V gene lost 5 bases and the J gene lost 7 bases, with 17 bases spanning the gap. The germline CDR1 and CDR2 sequences are SEHNR and FQNEAQ (reference sequence). The CDR3 loop spans 15 amino acids.